This T cell receptor beta chain was found in a study of blood T cell repertoires in COVID-19. Looking at the study overall: Collection of acute and convalescent COVID-19 samples took place in the United States, Italy and Spain. T cells, B-cell-depleted T cells, or PBMCs supplied cDNA or gDNA.

One Seattle source followed patients from active infection through their disease course. In the original workflow: Counts of nucleated cells, estimated from reference gene primer amplification, were obtained. The data were produced by immunoSEQ multiplex PCR, yet TCRdb's version contains in-frame clones alone and is incomplete. The V and J calls and clone size were taken over from that table, and D and trimming were inferred from the DNA. The repertoire holds 150,000 to 190,000 clones, with roughly 84% as singletons. CDR1 is MNHNS and CDR2 is SASEGT in the germline V gene. This CDR3 region has 17 residues. With 3 bases removed from V and 0 bases from J, the gap between germline ends came to 15 bases.

This chain joins TRBV6-1 and TRBJ1-5, with a weak D call TRBD1 (5 bases). What was sequenced was peripheral blood. This sequence was found in a woman aged 55-75 years with COVID-19, enrolled during active disease. CDR3 sequence: CASSDNRFRNSNQPQHF. The CDR3 DNA follows: TGTGCCAGCAGTGACAACAGGTTCCGTAATAGCAATCAGCCCCAGCATTTT.